The 32 T cell receptor beta chains below come from one sample, sequenced in a study of cytomegalovirus exposure and HLA in healthy donors. In the PCR, 60 Vbeta and 13 Jbeta primers were used. This table comes from immunoSEQ multiplex PCR, and its TCRdb copy is limited to in-frame clones, with some not included. The sample carries under 130,000 clones, over 60% recorded once. Sequences were obtained from PBMCs. Receptor source: a female donor in good health and CMV-seropositive.

V usage is TRBV9 and J usage is TRBJ2-3, with 13 bases that match TRBD2. The CDR3 extends over 19 amino acids. The V gene end was trimmed by 1 base and the J gene end by 1 base; junction bases not matched to a gene: 9. CDR1 is SGDLS and CDR2 is YYNGEE in the germline V gene. CDR3 coding DNA: TGTGCCAGCAGCGTATATGTTACTAGCGGGGGGGCCGGCACAGATACGCAGTATTTT. Amino acid sequence: CASSVYVTSGGAGTDTQYF.

This clone was seen a handful of times. This rearrangement joins TRBV27 to TRBJ2-5; D call uncertain. This CDR3 is 16 amino acids long. Per germline, CDR1 MNHEY and CDR2 SMNVEV (reference sequence). V lost 5 bases and J 3 bases, leaving 19 bases between the germline ends. The CDR3 DNA sequence: TGTGCCAGCAGTCCCCGCCCAGATGGCAGTAAAGAGACCCAGTACTTC. Protein product: CASSPRPDGSKETQYF.

The chain employs TRBV7-9 and TRBJ1-5; 7 nucleotides match TRBD1. Germline lookup yields CDR1 SEHNR and CDR2 FQNEAQ (reference sequence). V shed 5 bases, J shed 3 bases, and the junction held 4 bases outside the gene matches. The CDR3 totals 14 residues. The DNA for the CDR3 is TGTGCCAGCAGCCTCGGACAGGACAATCAGCCCCAGCATTTT. It encodes CASSLGQDNQPQHF.

This chain uses TRBV27 with TRBJ1-2; tentatively, D is TRBD1 (6 bases). This CDR3 is 14 amino acids long. Germline V CDR1 and CDR2: MNHEY, SMNVEV (reference sequence). V lost 5 bases and J lost 1, with 11 bases in between. CDR3 coding DNA: TGTGCCAGCAGTCCACAGGGATATAACTATGGCTACACCTTC. This encodes CASSPQGYNYGYTF.

The V call is TRBV30, the J call TRBJ1-2; 9 bases align to TRBD1. CDR3 size: 12 residues. The V and J ends lost 8 bases and 7 bases, in that order; junction bases with no gene match: 8. Germline assignment: CDR1 GTSNPN and CDR2 SVGIG (reference sequence). The CDR3 DNA sequence: TGTGCCGGACCCACAGGGGGCGGTGGCTACACCTTC. It codes for CAGPTGGGGYTF.

V gene TRBV7-3 combines with J gene TRBJ1-2; D is perhaps TRBD1 (5 bases). CDR3 length equals 14 residues. The ends were cut back, 0 bases at V and 6 bases at J, with 11 bases in the middle. The germline gives CDR1 SGHTA, CDR2 FQGTGA. In DNA form, the CDR3 reads TGTGCCAGCAGCTTAACGCTCAGGGAAGATGGCTACACCTTC. It translates to CASSLTLREDGYTF.

This chain links TRBV28 with TRBJ2-7; TRBD2 aligns across 10 bases. Germline CDR1 and CDR2: MDHEN and SYDVKM. V shed 4 bases and J 5 bases; nucleotides not matched to a gene: 14. This CDR3 spans 17 amino acids. CDR3 DNA: TGTGCCAGCAGTTCCCCGATGGTAGCGGGGGGTATAAACGAGCAGTACTTC. Encoded protein: CASSSPMVAGGINEQYF.

The CDR3 coding sequence is TGTGCCAGCAGTGAAAACAGTCAGCCCCAGCATTTT. It translates to CASSENSQPQHF. V is TRBV2 and J is TRBJ1-5; D uncertain. CDR3 length: 12 residues. The germline V and J ends were trimmed by 2 bases and 6 bases, with 5 bases remaining between them. The germline gives CDR1 SNHLY, CDR2 FYNNEI.

The J gene is TRBJ2-4, the V gene TRBV5-1; 7 bases are shared with TRBD2. The trim removed 1 base at V and 7 bases at J, leaving 11 bases unmatched. This CDR3 has 16 residues. Germline V gene lookup returns CDR1 SGHRS and CDR2 YFSETQ. CDR3 sequence (DNA): TGCGCCAGCAGCTTGATGGGCAGCGGGGCGAGGAACATTCAGTACTTC. This gives the protein CASSLMGSGARNIQYF.

In its sample, this clone was seen once. The chain links TRBV21-1 to TRBJ2-7; TRBD1 reflects the table's D call only, with no check against the DNA. TRBV21-1 is reported as a pseudogene. The CDR3 has 14 amino acids. DNA for the CDR3: TGTGCCAGCAGCAAGCCCGCAGGGGGCAGCGAGCAGTACTTC. Translated: CASSKPAGGSEQYF.

This sequence joins TRBV6-1 and TRBJ2-2; TRBD1 aligns across 8 bases. The CDR3 is made up of 14 amino acids. Germline V CDR1 and CDR2: MNHNS, SASEGT. V shed 6 bases and J 7 bases; nucleotides not matched to a gene: 7. The CDR3 DNA is TGTGCCAGCAGAGCTCAGGGGGCGATCGGGGAGCTGTTTTTT. Its translation: CASRAQGAIGELFF.

The chain is built from TRBV4-1 and TRBJ2-5, with D perhaps matching TRBD2 (5 bases). The CDR3 loop spans 15 amino acids. Germline loops: CDR1 MGHRA, CDR2 YSYEKL. V gave up 1 base and J gave up 4 bases, with 13 bases separating them. CDR3: CASSQVVLAVETQYF. Written as DNA, the CDR3 is TGCGCCAGCAGCCAAGTTGTCCTAGCAGTAGAGACCCAGTACTTC.

The rearrangement joins TRBV5-1 to TRBJ2-3; D uncertain. This CDR3 comprises 14 residues. Per the germline V gene, CDR1 is SGHRS and CDR2 is YFSETQ. Between the trimmed V and J ends, which lost 9 bases and 2 bases, there was a span of 16 bases. DNA of the CDR3: TGCGCCACCTCCTTGGGCAGGCCCACAGATACGCAGTATTTT. It translates to CATSLGRPTDTQYF.

This chain links TRBV7-2 with TRBJ2-3, with 9 nucleotides matching TRBD1. Unmatched junction bases numbered 4, after V lost 4 bases and J lost 2 bases. This CDR3 is 15 amino acids long. CDR1 is SGHTA and CDR2 is FQGNSA in the germline V gene. The CDR3 region has the DNA TGTGCCAGCAGCTCCGGGACAGGGCTCACAGATACGCAGTATTTT. It translates to CASSSGTGLTDTQYF.

This sequence joins TRBV5-4 and TRBJ2-5; TRBD2 agrees at 7 bases. In germline, CDR1 is SGHNT, CDR2 YYREEE (reference sequence). V gave up 4 bases and J gave up 3 bases; unmatched junction bases: 9. CDR3 size: 15 residues. CDR3 DNA sequence: TGTGCCAGCAGCCTCAATTCGCGGGGGAAAGAGACCCAGTACTTC. It encodes CASSLNSRGKETQYF.

The J gene is TRBJ2-7, the V gene TRBV13; 7 bases are shared with TRBD1. Per germline, CDR1 PRHDT and CDR2 FYEKMQ (reference sequence). This CDR3 region has 17 residues. V lost 1 base, J lost 2 bases, and 11 bases stayed unmatched. This chain's CDR3 is CASSLVGRGSPPYEQYF. The CDR3, as DNA: TGTGCCAGCAGCTTAGTGGGCAGGGGGTCTCCTCCCTACGAGCAGTACTTC.

This sequence joins TRBV30 and TRBJ1-4; D ambiguous. V was cut by 3 bases and J by 10 bases, with 18 bases left in between. CDR3 size: 14 residues. Germline CDR1 reads GTSNPN; CDR2 reads SVGIG (reference sequence). The CDR3 region has the DNA TGTGCCTGGAGCCTATCTCTCCCCACGGGAAAACTGTTTTTT. Translating gives CAWSLSLPTGKLFF.

The chain links TRBV6-1 to TRBJ2-7; possibly TRBD2 for D (7 bases). The CDR3 loop spans 14 amino acids. Germline CDR1 and CDR2: MNHNS and SASEGT. Trimming pared 3 bases from V and 5 bases from J, leaving 14 bases between. The CDR3 DNA follows: TGTGCCAGCAGTGACGCGGGGGCGGGAGACGAGCAGTACTTC. Translating gives CASSDAGAGDEQYF.

The chain combines TRBV19 with TRBJ1-2; tentative D call: TRBD1 (5 bases). Germline values: CDR1 LNHDA, CDR2 SQIVND (reference sequence). With 4 bases removed from V and 4 bases from J, the gap between germline ends came to 13 bases. The CDR3 length is 14 residues. In nucleotides, the CDR3 is TGTGCCAGTAGTACCGACAGCCGATTCTATGGCTACACCTTC. Translation gives CASSTDSRFYGYTF.

This clone has only one observation. The chain recombines TRBV11-2 with TRBJ1-3; no definite D call. The CDR3 contains 16 residues. Trimming left V 4 bases short and J 0 bases short, with 13 bases between. The germline CDR1 and CDR2 sequences are SGHAT and FQNNGV. CDR3 sequence reads: CASSSQAKSSGNTIYF. The CDR3 DNA is TGTGCCAGCAGCTCTCAGGCGAAGAGCTCTGGAAACACCATATATTTT.

The chain carries TRBV29-1 and TRBJ1-4; 12 bases fit TRBD1. From germline, CDR1 is SQVTM and CDR2 ANQGSEA. Trimming removed 5 bases from V and 3 bases from J; junction bases left unmatched: 1. The CDR3 sequence is 14 residues long. CDR3 bases: TGCAGCGTTTGGGACAGGGGGCCTAATGAAAAACTGTTTTTT. It is translated as CSVWDRGPNEKLFF.

The V gene is TRBV5-1, the J gene TRBJ2-5; TRBD2 agrees at 10 bases. Unmatched junction bases numbered 9, after V lost 4 bases and J lost 3 bases. The germline gives CDR1 SGHRS, CDR2 YFSETQ. The CDR3 is 16 residues long. The CDR3 coding sequence is TGCGCCAGCAGCGGGGGGAGGACTAGCGGAAAAGAGACCCAGTACTTC. Translation gives CASSGGRTSGKETQYF.

V gene TRBV5-1 combines with J gene TRBJ2-7; 7 bases line up with TRBD1. V gave up 6 bases and J gave up 3 bases; unmatched junction bases: 6. This CDR3 is 13 amino acids long. From germline, CDR1 is SGHRS and CDR2 YFSETQ. The CDR3 DNA reads TGCGCCAGCAACCCGGGACAGAACTACGAGCAGTACTTC. Its protein is CASNPGQNYEQYF.

This CDR3 is CASSSTSGGLAGTQYF. DNA for the CDR3: TGTGCCAGCAGTTCGACTAGCGGGGGGCTAGCGGGGACCCAGTACTTC. V gene TRBV6-5 combines with J gene TRBJ2-5; 13 nucleotides match TRBD2. The germline gives CDR1 MNHEY, CDR2 SVGAGI. V was clipped by 4 bases and J by 7 bases; unmatched bases: 9. CDR3 length: 16 amino acids.

The chain links TRBV7-8 to TRBJ2-5; D ambiguous. The CDR3 has 13 residues. V was pared by 7 bases and J by 0 bases, with 9 bases between. Germline V gene lookup returns CDR1 SGHVS and CDR2 FQNEAQ. This chain's CDR3 is CASTPEDQETQYF. In nucleotides, the CDR3 is TGTGCCAGCACCCCCGAGGACCAAGAGACCCAGTACTTC.

J is TRBJ2-3 and V is TRBV11-1; TRBD2 aligns across 13 bases. This CDR3 spans 15 amino acids. CDR1 SGHAT and CDR2 FQDESV come from the germline V gene (reference sequence). Losses at the gene ends were 5 bases for V and 4 bases for J; bases not matched to a gene: 3. As DNA, the CDR3 is TGTGCCAGCAGCCGACTAGCGGGAGGACCAGATACGCAGTATTTT. Its translation: CASSRLAGGPDTQYF.

This chain connects TRBV14 to TRBJ2-1; 13 bases map to TRBD2. V was clipped by 2 bases and J by 3 bases; unmatched bases: 4. The CDR3 sequence is 17 residues long. Germline V CDR1 and CDR2: SGHDN, FVKESK. CDR3 region: CASSQRTSGGLYNEQFF. For the CDR3, the DNA is TGTGCCAGCAGCCAACGGACTAGCGGGGGTCTCTACAATGAGCAGTTCTTC.

This clone occurred once. The chain couples TRBV5-4 to TRBJ1-2; unclear D gene. The V gene's germline CDR1 is SGHNT and CDR2 YYREEE (reference sequence). The CDR3 spans 15 residues. V dropped 2 bases and J dropped 6 bases, with 17 bases sitting between them. The CDR3 DNA is TGTGCCAGCAGCTTCGGTTGGGAGAATATCGATGGCTACACCTTC. Protein: CASSFGWENIDGYTF.

This chain uses TRBV6-5 with TRBJ1-1; D unclear. Trimming cost V 7 bases and J 10 bases, with 16 bases left between them. CDR1 is MNHEY, CDR2 SVGAGI, per germline. This CDR3 spans 12 amino acids. The CDR3 DNA reads TGTGCCAGCACTTCAGAGGTCGGTCGAGCTTTCTTT. Translated, it gives CASTSEVGRAFF.

The chain is built from TRBV11-2 and TRBJ1-1, with 7 bases identical to TRBD1. The CDR3 spans 19 residues. After removal of 2 bases from V and 2 bases from J, the junction contained 17 bases not matched to a gene. The germline V gene has CDR1 SGHAT and CDR2 FQNNGV. CDR3 sequence: CASSLRRLVQGVGNTEAFF. In DNA form, the CDR3 reads TGTGCCAGCAGCTTAAGGCGGTTGGTGCAGGGGGTAGGCAACACTGAAGCTTTCTTT.

This chain uses TRBV19 with TRBJ1-5, with D possibly being TRBD1 (6 bases). The germline V and J ends were trimmed by 5 bases and 4 bases, with 18 bases remaining between them. Germline CDR1 reads LNHDA; CDR2 reads SQIVND (reference sequence). There are 16 residues in the CDR3. The CDR3 bases are TGTGCCAGTAGTGCAAGGGGGGGGGTTGGAAATCAGCCCCAGCATTTT. As protein: CASSARGGVGNQPQHF.

This rearrangement joins TRBV18 to TRBJ2-1, with 9 bases aligning to TRBD2. Germline V gene sequence: CDR1 KGHSH, CDR2 LQKENI. The CDR3 covers 15 residues. Losses at the gene ends were 0 bases for V and 7 bases for J; bases not matched to a gene: 4. The CDR3 DNA reads TGTGCCAGCTCACCACCTAGCGGGAGACAGAATGAGCAGTTCTTC. Protein: CASSPPSGRQNEQFF.